A few counts support the clone carrying this T cell receptor beta chain. The antigen is not known. Primed by a sample-barcoded 5' primer and a J-beta primer mix, a second PCR proceeded for about 7 to 11 cycles. TCRdb passed the 5' RACE reads through MiXCR, listing each CDR3 protein once. The sample records roughly 1,100,000 distinct CDR3 sequences, approximately 25% being singletons. This specimen comes from a study of blood T cells in healthy people across ages. Findings and limits, study-wide: As age increased, TCR beta diversity per million T cells fell in a roughly linear fashion.

The CDR3 loop spans 16 amino acids. Trimming stripped 0 bases from V and 7 bases from J, with 18 bases between. The germline gives CDR1 LGHNA, CDR2 YSLEER. The same specimen was also included in a second study, on T cells of mothers and their children. That investigation notes: Using the M1S primer, the second PCR added sample barcodes along with 2-4 random nucleotides.

Sequencing used blood. This chain uses TRBV4-3 with TRBJ2-5, with D possibly matching TRBD1 (6 bases). The clonotype comes from a girl aged 2-9 years in good health. The CDR3 nucleotides are TGCGCCAGCAGCCAAGATCACGACAGAGCCAGGGGGACCCAGTACTTC. Translated: CASSQDHDRARGTQYF.